The 25 T cell receptor beta chains given below trace back to one sample, sequenced in a study of CD8+CD57+ T cells in acquired aplastic anemia. Patients included in sequencing had previously demonstrated CD8+CD57+ cell expansion by flow cytometry. The template for TCR beta VDJ and CDR3 sequence profiling was genomic DNA. In TCRdb, the reads were re-called with MiXCR into one record per CDR3 protein. The sample carries about 98,000 distinct CDR3 sequences, around two thirds recorded once. Sequences were obtained from sorted CD4+, CD8+, or CD8+CD57+ T cells (not recorded which) from PBMCs. These receptors all come from a human donor with aplastic anemia.

This clonotype was found many times. The chain carries TRBV6-1 and TRBJ2-5; no reliable D call. The V and J ends lost 1 base and 7 bases respectively, with 7 bases between them. The V gene's germline CDR1 is MNHNS and CDR2 SASEGT. This CDR3 comprises 12 residues. The CDR3 sequence: CASSEDSRTQYF. For the CDR3, the DNA is TGTGCCAGCAGTGAAGATTCTCGGACCCAGTACTTC.

This clonotype was seen only a few times. This chain uses TRBV27 with TRBJ2-1, with 8 bases lining up with TRBD2. V lost 1 base to trimming and J lost 4 bases; unmatched junction nucleotides: 6. The CDR3 has 16 residues. Germline V lookup: CDR1 MNHEY, CDR2 SMNVEV (reference sequence). CDR3 DNA sequence: TGTGCCAGCAGTTTATTCGCGGGAGGTGATTACAATGAGCAGTTCTTC. Amino acid sequence: CASSLFAGGDYNEQFF.

The V and J genes are TRBV9 and TRBJ2-3; D might be TRBD1 (6 bases). Germline V gene lookup returns CDR1 SGDLS and CDR2 YYNGEE. Trimming shortened V by 3 bases and J by 5 bases, and 16 bases separated the two germline ends. The CDR3 has 15 residues. CDR3 in DNA: TGTGCCAGCAGCGCACGACAGGTTTATGGAGATACGCAGTATTTT. Amino acid sequence: CASSARQVYGDTQYF.

At least ten counts were recorded for this clonotype. The gene calls are TRBV7-9 and TRBJ2-3; TRBD2 aligns across 7 bases. The CDR3 covers 15 residues. Germline assignment: CDR1 SEHNR and CDR2 FQNEAQ (reference sequence). With V trimmed by 5 bases and J by 2 bases, 7 bases remained unmatched. The CDR3 nucleotides read TGTGCCAGCAGCGGGGGGGACGATTACACAGATACGCAGTATTTT. Its translation: CASSGGDDYTDTQYF.

This clonotype was observed a few times. The V call is TRBV20-1, the J call TRBJ2-7; 8 positions agree with TRBD1. J was trimmed by 2 bases and V by 5 bases; bases with no gene match: 5. The CDR3 sequence is 13 residues long. CDR1 is DFQATT, CDR2 SNEGSKA, per germline (reference sequence). CDR3 amino acids: CSARGQATYEQYF. CDR3 DNA: TGCAGTGCTCGGGGACAGGCGACCTACGAGCAGTACTTC.

This clonotype occurred many times. V and J are TRBV7-7 and TRBJ2-3, with TRBD2 matching over 9 bases. The CDR3 has 15 amino acids. Germline V gives CDR1 SSHAT, CDR2 FNYEAQ (reference sequence). After removal of 5 bases from V and 5 bases from J, the junction contained 8 bases not matched to a gene. CDR3 sequence: CASSTGLALGDTQYF. The CDR3 DNA reads TGTGCCAGCAGCACGGGACTAGCCCTGGGAGATACGCAGTATTTT.

The CDR3 DNA is TGCAGTGCTCCTCACAGGGAGTCCTACGAGCAGTACTTC. It encodes CSAPHRESYEQYF. This chain connects TRBV20-1 to TRBJ2-7; D is perhaps TRBD1 (6 bases). Germline values: CDR1 DFQATT, CDR2 SNEGSKA (reference sequence). This CDR3 comprises 13 residues. Trimming pared 5 bases from V and 1 base from J, leaving 12 bases between.

This clonotype was detected a few times. The chain uses TRBV20-1 and TRBJ1-6, with D unclear. This CDR3 contains 13 residues. Trimming left V 3 bases short and J 7 bases short, with 10 bases between. Per germline, CDR1 DFQATT and CDR2 SNEGSKA (reference sequence). CDR3 loop: CSARGALNSPLHF. The CDR3 DNA reads TGCAGTGCTAGGGGAGCCCTCAATTCACCCCTCCACTTT.

There are many counts of this clonotype. The chain carries TRBV20-1 and TRBJ2-1; no definite D call. This CDR3 is built from 11 residues. The V gene's germline CDR1 is DFQATT and CDR2 SNEGSKA (reference sequence). Trimming stripped 2 bases from V and 8 bases from J, with 7 bases between. As DNA, the CDR3 is TGCAGTGCTAGACTGAATCATGAGCAGTTCTTC. The encoded protein is CSARLNHEQFF.

The rearrangement uses TRBV7-2 and TRBJ2-7, with D possibly matching TRBD2 (6 bases). The V and J ends lost 4 bases and 9 bases respectively, with 13 bases between them. The CDR3 totals 12 residues. The germline V gene encodes CDR1 SGHTA and CDR2 FQGNSA. The CDR3, as DNA: TGTGCCAGCAGCTGGGAGGCGGGGTCGCAGTACTTC. The encoded protein is CASSWEAGSQYF.

The chain is built from TRBV29-1 and TRBJ1-5; D uncertain. Looked up from germline, CDR1 is SQVTM and CDR2 is ANQGSEA. Deletions cut 6 bases from V and 0 bases from J, with 6 bases between. The CDR3 runs to 12 residues. In DNA, the CDR3 is TGCAGCGTGGCCAATAGCAATCAGCCCCAGCATTTT. It specifies CSVANSNQPQHF.

The V gene is TRBV7-9, the J gene TRBJ2-7; maybe TRBD2 (5 bases). The CDR3 is made up of 13 amino acids. In germline, CDR1 is SEHNR, CDR2 FQNEAQ (reference sequence). V lost 10 bases to trimming and J lost 5 bases, with 18 bases between them. This CDR3 reads CATGVGGWNEQYF. The CDR3 DNA follows: TGTGCCACCGGAGTTGGAGGTTGGAACGAGCAGTACTTC.

The chain is built from TRBV11-2 and TRBJ2-1; D is undetermined. V lost 3 bases, J lost 5 bases, and 5 bases lay in between. The CDR3 has 12 amino acids. Per germline, CDR1 SGHAT and CDR2 FQNNGV. In DNA form, the CDR3 reads TGTGCCAGCAGCTTCGACAACAATGAGCAGTTCTTC. This gives the protein CASSFDNNEQFF.

The V call is TRBV30, the J call TRBJ1-1; D call uncertain. The V gene's germline CDR1 is GTSNPN and CDR2 SVGIG (reference sequence). Trimming took off 8 bases at V and 4 bases at J, with 17 bases between the two ends. The CDR3 is made up of 13 amino acids. The CDR3 spells CAGIGGKGTEAFF. CDR3 DNA: TGTGCCGGTATAGGAGGGAAGGGCACTGAAGCTTTCTTT.

The chain uses TRBV29-1 and TRBJ1-2; 7 bases line up with TRBD1. CDR3 size: 12 residues. V was clipped by 4 bases and J by 7 bases; unmatched bases: 6. Germline CDR1 is SQVTM and CDR2 is ANQGSEA. CDR3 coding DNA: TGCAGCGTTGGGGAGGGGGCGAGTGGCTACACCTTC. It yields the protein CSVGEGASGYTF.

This rearrangement joins TRBV7-2 to TRBJ2-5; D remains unclear. Trimming removed 3 bases from V and 0 bases from J, with 8 bases in between. CDR3 length: 14 amino acids. Germline V gene data show CDR1 as SGHTA and CDR2 as FQGNSA. In DNA form, the CDR3 reads TGTGCCAGCAGCTTGCGAAGGGACCAAGAGACCCAGTACTTC. Its protein is CASSLRRDQETQYF.

The gene calls are TRBV19 and TRBJ2-1; maybe TRBD1 (6 bases). Germline lookup yields CDR1 LNHDA and CDR2 SQIVND (reference sequence). The V end lost 4 bases, the J end lost 5 bases, and 9 bases lay between the germline ends. The CDR3 sequence is 13 residues long. In nucleotides, the CDR3 is TGTGCCAGTAGTAGAGACAGGAACAATGAGCAGTTCTTC. Translation gives CASSRDRNNEQFF. Variable domain in full (rest from reference TRBV19 and TRBJ2-1): DGGITQSPKYLFRKEGQNVTLSCEQNLNHDAMYWYRQDPGQGLRLIYYSQIVNDFQKGDIAEGYSVSREKKESFPLTVTSAQKNPTAFYLCASSRDRNNEQFFGPGTRLTVL.

The chain employs TRBV3-1 and TRBJ2-7; TRBD2 aligns across 9 bases. The CDR3 has 15 amino acids. CDR1 is LGHDT, CDR2 YNNKEL, per germline (reference sequence). Trimming removed 0 bases from V and 5 bases from J; junction bases left unmatched: 5. The CDR3 sequence is CASSQDETSGNEQYF. The CDR3 DNA is TGTGCCAGCAGCCAAGATGAGACTAGCGGAAACGAGCAGTACTTC.

J is TRBJ2-7 and V is TRBV7-6, with 8 bases lining up with TRBD1. The CDR3 runs 12 residues. Trimming took 10 bases from V and 2 from J; bases not matched to a gene: 4. Germline CDR1 and CDR2: SGHVS and FNYEAQ. CDR3 DNA: TGTGCCACAGGACAGGGTACCTACGAGCAGTACTTC. Translating it yields CATGQGTYEQYF.

This clonotype was picked up a small number of times. Compared with germline, one end of the junction differs, possibly owing to a read error. This chain connects TRBV2 to TRBJ2-1, with 8 bases lining up with TRBD1. Germline CDR1 SNHLY, CDR2 FYNNEI. The length of the CDR3 is 15 residues. In DNA, the CDR3 is TGTGCCAGCAGCGAAGTGACAGGGGTAACCAATGAGCAGTTCTTC. Translating it yields CASSEVTGVTNEQFF.

This clonotype was picked up a small number of times. This chain links TRBV6-5 with TRBJ2-7, with D unresolved. CDR3 length equals 14 residues. The V gene's germline CDR1 is MNHEY and CDR2 SVGAGI. V lost 4 bases and J 0 bases, leaving 10 bases between the germline ends. The CDR3 protein is CASSLRFYSYEQYF. The CDR3 DNA reads TGTGCCAGCAGTTTGCGGTTTTACTCCTACGAGCAGTACTTC.

This chain joins TRBV20-1 and TRBJ1-2; no clear D. Germline CDR1 DFQATT, CDR2 SNEGSKA (reference sequence). This CDR3 has 12 amino acids. V gave up 6 bases and J gave up 1 base, with 9 bases separating them. The DNA for the CDR3 is TGCAGTGCCGCCGACATTAACTATGGCTACACCTTC. Its protein product is CSAADINYGYTF.

CDR3 DNA: TGCAGCGTTGGACAGGGGATTGGCTATGGCTACACCTTC. Protein product: CSVGQGIGYGYTF. The chain employs TRBV29-1 and TRBJ1-2; 8 bases map to TRBD1. Trimming cost V 4 bases and J 4 bases; bases outside gene matches: 5. Germline V lookup: CDR1 SQVTM, CDR2 ANQGSEA. CDR3 length equals 13 residues.

This clonotype was recorded a few times. V and J are TRBV2 and TRBJ1-6; 9 bases fit TRBD1. The CDR3 contains 14 residues. The germline CDR1 and CDR2 sequences are SNHLY and FYNNEI. With 3 bases clipped from V and 10 bases from J, the junction kept 4 bases outside the gene matches. DNA of the CDR3: TGTGCCAGCAGTGAGGGACAGGGAAACTCACCCCTCCACTTT. Amino acid sequence: CASSEGQGNSPLHF.

The V and J genes are TRBV20-1 and TRBJ2-7; no reliable D call. CDR1 and CDR2 (germline): DFQATT, SNEGSKA (reference sequence). This CDR3 spans 11 amino acids. The ends were cut back, 4 bases at V and 2 bases at J, with 6 bases in the middle. The CDR3 is CSATPAYEQYF. The CDR3 DNA is TGCAGTGCTACCCCAGCCTACGAGCAGTACTTC.